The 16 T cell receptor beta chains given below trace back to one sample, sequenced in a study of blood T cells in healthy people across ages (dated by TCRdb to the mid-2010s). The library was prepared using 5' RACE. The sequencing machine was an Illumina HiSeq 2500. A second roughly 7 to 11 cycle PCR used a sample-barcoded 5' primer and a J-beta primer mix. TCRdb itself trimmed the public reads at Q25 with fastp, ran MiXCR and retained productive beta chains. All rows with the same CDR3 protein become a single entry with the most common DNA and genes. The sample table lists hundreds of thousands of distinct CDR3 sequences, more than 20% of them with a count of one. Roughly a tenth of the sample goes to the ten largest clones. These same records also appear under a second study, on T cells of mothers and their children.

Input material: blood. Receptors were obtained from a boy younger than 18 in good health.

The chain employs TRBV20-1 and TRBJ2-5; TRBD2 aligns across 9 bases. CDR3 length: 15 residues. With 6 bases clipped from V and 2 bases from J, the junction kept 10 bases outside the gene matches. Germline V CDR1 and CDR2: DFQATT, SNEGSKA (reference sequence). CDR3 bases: TGCAGTGCCCTCGCGGGAGGGCCAGGGCAAGAGACCCAGTACTTC. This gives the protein CSALAGGPGQETQYF.

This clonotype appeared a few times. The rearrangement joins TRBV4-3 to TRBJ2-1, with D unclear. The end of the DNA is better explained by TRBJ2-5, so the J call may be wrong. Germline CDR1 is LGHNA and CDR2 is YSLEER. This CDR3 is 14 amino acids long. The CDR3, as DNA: TGCGCCAGCAGCCAAGGGTTGATCCAAGAGACCCAGTACTTC. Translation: CASSQGLIQETQYF.

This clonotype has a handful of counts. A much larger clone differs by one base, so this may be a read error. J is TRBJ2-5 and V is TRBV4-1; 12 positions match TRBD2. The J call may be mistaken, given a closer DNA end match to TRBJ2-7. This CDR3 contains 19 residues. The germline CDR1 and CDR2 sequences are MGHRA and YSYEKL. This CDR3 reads CASSQVTLAGGASSHEQYF. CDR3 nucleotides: TGCGCCAGCAGCCAAGTGACACTAGCGGGAGGTGCCAGCTCCCACGAGCAGTACTTC.

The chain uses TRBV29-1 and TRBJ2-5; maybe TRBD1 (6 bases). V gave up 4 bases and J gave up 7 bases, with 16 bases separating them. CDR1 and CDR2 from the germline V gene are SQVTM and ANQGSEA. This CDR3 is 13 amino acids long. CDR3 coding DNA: TGCAGCGTTGGTACCCGACAAGGGGGGACCCAGTACTTC. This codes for CSVGTRQGGTQYF.

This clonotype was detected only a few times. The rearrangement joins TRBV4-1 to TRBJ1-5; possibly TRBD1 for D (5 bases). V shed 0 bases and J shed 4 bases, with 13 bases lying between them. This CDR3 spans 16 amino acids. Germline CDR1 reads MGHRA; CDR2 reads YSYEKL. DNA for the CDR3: TGCGCCAGCAGCCAAGATCAATCGGGGGATAATCAGCCCCAGCATTTT. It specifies CASSQDQSGDNQPQHF.

The CDR3, as DNA: TGTGCCAGCAGTGGCGGGACATTGGCGGTAAGCAATCAGCCCCAGCATTTT. Translated, it gives CASSGGTLAVSNQPQHF. The chain joins TRBV28 to TRBJ1-5, with D maybe TRBD1 (6 bases). CDR3 size: 17 residues. Germline values: CDR1 MDHEN, CDR2 SYDVKM. Trimming pared 5 bases from V and 1 base from J, leaving 18 bases between. Full variable domain (missing parts from reference TRBV28 and TRBJ1-5): DVKVTQSSRYLVKRTGEKVFLECVQDMDHENMFWYRQDPGLGLRLIYFSYDVKMKEKGDIPEGYSVSREKKERFSLILESASTNQTSMYLCASSGGTLAVSNQPQHFGDGTRLSIL.

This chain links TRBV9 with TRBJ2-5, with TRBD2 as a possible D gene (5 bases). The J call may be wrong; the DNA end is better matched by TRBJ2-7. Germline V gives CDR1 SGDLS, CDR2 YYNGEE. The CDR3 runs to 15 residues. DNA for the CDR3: TGTGCCAGCAGCCCCTTGGGAGACGTTCGGTACGAGCAGTACTTC. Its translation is CASSPLGDVRYEQYF.

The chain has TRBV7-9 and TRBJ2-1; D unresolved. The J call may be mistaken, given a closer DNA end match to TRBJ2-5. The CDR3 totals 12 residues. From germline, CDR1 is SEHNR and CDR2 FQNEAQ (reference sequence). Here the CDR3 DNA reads TGTGCCAGCGGGATTTACGAAGGGACCCAGTACTTC. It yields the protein CASGIYEGTQYF.

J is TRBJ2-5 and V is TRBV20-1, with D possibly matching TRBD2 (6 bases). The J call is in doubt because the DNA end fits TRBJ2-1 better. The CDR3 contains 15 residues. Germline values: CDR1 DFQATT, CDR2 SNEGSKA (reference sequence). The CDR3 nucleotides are TGCAGTGCTAGAGCCCAGGAGCTCGGGGGCAATGAGCAGTTCTTC. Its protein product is CSARAQELGGNEQFF.

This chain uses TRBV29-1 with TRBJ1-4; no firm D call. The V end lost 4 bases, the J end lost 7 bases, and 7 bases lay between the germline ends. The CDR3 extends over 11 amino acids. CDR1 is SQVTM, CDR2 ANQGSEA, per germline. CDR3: CSVGVVEKLFF. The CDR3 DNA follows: TGCAGCGTTGGGGTGGTTGAAAAACTGTTTTTT.

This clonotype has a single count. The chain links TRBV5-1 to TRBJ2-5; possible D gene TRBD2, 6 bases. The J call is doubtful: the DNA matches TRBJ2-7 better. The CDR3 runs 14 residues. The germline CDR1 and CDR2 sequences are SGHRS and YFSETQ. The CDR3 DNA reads TGCGCCAGCAGCGGGACTGGCCCCCTCTACGAGCAGTACTTC. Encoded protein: CASSGTGPLYEQYF.

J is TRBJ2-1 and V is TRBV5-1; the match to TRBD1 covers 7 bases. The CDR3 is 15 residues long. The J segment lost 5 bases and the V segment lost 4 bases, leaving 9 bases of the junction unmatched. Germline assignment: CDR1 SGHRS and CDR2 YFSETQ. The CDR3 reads CASSLTGSSNNEQFF. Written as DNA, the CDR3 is TGCGCCAGCAGCCTGACAGGGTCTTCGAACAATGAGCAGTTCTTC. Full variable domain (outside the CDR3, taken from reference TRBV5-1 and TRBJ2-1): KAGVTQTPRYLIKTRGQQVTLSCSPISGHRSVSWYQQTPGQGLQFLFEYFSETQRNKGNFPGRFSGRQFSNSRSEMNVSTLELGDSALYLCASSLTGSSNNEQFFGPGTRLTVL.

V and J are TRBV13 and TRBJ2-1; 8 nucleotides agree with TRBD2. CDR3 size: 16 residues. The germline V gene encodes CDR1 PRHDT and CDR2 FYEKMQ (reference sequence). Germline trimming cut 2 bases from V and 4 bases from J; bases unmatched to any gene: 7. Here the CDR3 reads CASSLTGGAIYNEQFF. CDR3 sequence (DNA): TGTGCCAGCAGCTTAACCGGGGGGGCTATATACAATGAGCAGTTCTTC.

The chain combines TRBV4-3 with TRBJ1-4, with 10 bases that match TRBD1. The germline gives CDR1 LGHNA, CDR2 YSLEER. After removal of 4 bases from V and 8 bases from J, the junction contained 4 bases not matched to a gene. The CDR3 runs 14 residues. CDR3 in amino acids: CASSPDRGSEKLFF. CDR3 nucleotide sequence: TGCGCCAGCAGCCCGGACAGGGGGTCCGAAAAACTGTTTTTT.

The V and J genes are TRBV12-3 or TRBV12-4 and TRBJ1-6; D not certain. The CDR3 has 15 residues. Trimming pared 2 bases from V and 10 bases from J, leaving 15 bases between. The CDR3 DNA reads TGTGCCAGCAGTTTAACCCCGGGGTATCGATCACCCCTCCACTTT. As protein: CASSLTPGYRSPLHF.

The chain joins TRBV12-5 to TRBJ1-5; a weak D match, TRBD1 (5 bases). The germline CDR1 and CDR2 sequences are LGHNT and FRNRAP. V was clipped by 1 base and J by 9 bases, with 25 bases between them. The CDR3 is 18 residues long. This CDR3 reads CASGLAYEVRQIAVPQHF. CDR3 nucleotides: TGTGCTAGTGGTTTGGCGTACGAGGTTCGACAGATCGCAGTGCCCCAGCATTTT.